Below, 4 T cell receptor beta chains from the same sample are listed, as sequenced in a study of cytomegalovirus exposure and HLA in healthy donors. PCR amplification relied on 60 Vbeta primers (plus 13 Jbeta primers). TCRdb's copy holds only in-frame clones and misses some; the assay was immunoSEQ multiplex PCR. This sample carries about 120,000 clones, roughly 82% of them seen once, and the ten largest clones take just under 3%. Input material: PBMCs. The source of these receptors is a woman between 35 and 50 years old in good health and CMV-seropositive.

The chain has TRBV27 and TRBJ1-2; TRBD1 aligns across 11 bases. With 4 bases clipped from V and 0 bases from J, the junction kept 4 bases outside the gene matches. Germline V gene lookup returns CDR1 MNHEY and CDR2 SMNVEV (reference sequence). The CDR3 has 16 amino acids. The CDR3 DNA reads TGTGCCAGCAGTTCGGACAGGGGGCGGGCTAACTATGGCTACACCTTC. Translated, it gives CASSSDRGRANYGYTF.

The gene calls are TRBV29-1 and TRBJ1-1; D may be TRBD1 (5 bases). Germline V gives CDR1 SQVTM, CDR2 ANQGSEA. CDR3 length equals 11 residues. Trimming stripped 8 bases from V and 7 bases from J, with 14 bases between. CDR3 sequence reads: CSTLGGGEAFF. The CDR3 DNA reads TGCAGCACCCTGGGGGGTGGTGAAGCTTTCTTT.

The chain links TRBV27 to TRBJ1-2, with D possibly being TRBD1 (6 bases). The CDR3 has 13 residues. Germline CDR1 reads MNHEY; CDR2 reads SMNVEV (reference sequence). Trimming left V 2 bases short and J 2 bases short, with 6 bases between. The CDR3 loop reads CASSLGQNYGYTF. The CDR3 bases are TGTGCCAGCAGTTTAGGACAGAACTATGGCTACACCTTC.

Written as DNA, the CDR3 is TGTGCCAGCAGCTTGAGAAGCGATGAAAAACTGTTTTTT. Protein: CASSLRSDEKLFF. The chain combines TRBV5-8 with TRBJ1-4; D is unresolved. With 1 base removed from V and 6 bases from J, the gap between germline ends came to 7 bases. Germline V gene data show CDR1 as SGHTS and CDR2 as YDEGEE. CDR3 size: 13 residues.